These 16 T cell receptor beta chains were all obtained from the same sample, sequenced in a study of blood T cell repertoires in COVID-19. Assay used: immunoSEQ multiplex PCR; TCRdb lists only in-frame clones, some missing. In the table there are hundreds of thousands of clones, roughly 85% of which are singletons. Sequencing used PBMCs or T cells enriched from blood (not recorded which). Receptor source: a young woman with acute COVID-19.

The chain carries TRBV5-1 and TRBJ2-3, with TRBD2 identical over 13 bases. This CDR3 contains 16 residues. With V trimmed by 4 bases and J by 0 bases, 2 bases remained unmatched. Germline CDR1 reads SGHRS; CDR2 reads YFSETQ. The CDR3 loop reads CASSMGLAGSTDTQYF. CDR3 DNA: TGCGCCAGCAGCATGGGACTAGCGGGGAGCACAGATACGCAGTATTTT.

Here the CDR3 reads CASSHLGQEGLFF. The CDR3 DNA reads as TGTGCCAGCAGCCACCTAGGACAGGAGGGGCTGTTTTTT. The chain carries TRBV3-1 (or the pseudogene TRBV3-2) and TRBJ2-2; D is possibly TRBD1 (7 bases). The V end was cut by 3 bases, the J end by 13 bases, with 15 bases between. The CDR3 is 13 amino acids. The V gene's germline CDR1 is LGHDT and CDR2 YNNKEL (reference sequence).

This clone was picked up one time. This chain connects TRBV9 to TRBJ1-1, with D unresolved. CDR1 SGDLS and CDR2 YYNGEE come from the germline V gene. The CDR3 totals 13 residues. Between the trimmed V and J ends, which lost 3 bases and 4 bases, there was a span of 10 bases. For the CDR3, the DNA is TGTGCCAGCAGCGCCGGAGTGGGCACTGAAGCTTTCTTT. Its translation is CASSAGVGTEAFF.

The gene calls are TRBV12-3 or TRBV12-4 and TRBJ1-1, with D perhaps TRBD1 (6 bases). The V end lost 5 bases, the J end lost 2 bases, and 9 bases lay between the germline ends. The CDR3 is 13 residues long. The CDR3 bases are TGTGCCAGCAGTGGACAGCTAAACACTGAAGCTTTCTTT. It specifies CASSGQLNTEAFF.

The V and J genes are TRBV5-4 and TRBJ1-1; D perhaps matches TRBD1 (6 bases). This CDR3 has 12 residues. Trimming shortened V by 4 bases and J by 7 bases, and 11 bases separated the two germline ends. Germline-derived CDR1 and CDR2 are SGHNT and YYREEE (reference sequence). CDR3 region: CASSPSGVEAFF. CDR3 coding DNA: TGTGCCAGCAGCCCATCAGGGGTTGAAGCTTTCTTT.

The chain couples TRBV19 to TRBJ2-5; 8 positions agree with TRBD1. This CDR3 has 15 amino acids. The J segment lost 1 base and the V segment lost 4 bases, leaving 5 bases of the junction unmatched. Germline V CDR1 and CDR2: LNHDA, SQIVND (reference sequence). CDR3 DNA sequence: TGTGCCAGTAGTAGGGCAGGGGGCTTCCAAGAGACCCAGTACTTC. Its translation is CASSRAGGFQETQYF.

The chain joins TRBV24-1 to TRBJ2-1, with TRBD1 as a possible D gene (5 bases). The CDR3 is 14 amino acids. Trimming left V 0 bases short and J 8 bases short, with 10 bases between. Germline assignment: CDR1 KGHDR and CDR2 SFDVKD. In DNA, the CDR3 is TGTGCCACCAGTGATTTGTCAGGGTTCGATGAGCAGTTCTTC. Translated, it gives CATSDLSGFDEQFF.

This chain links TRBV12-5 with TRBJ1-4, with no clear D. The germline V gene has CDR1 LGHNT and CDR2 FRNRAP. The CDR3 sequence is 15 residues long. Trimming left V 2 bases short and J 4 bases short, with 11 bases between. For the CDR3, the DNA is TGTGCTAGTGGTTTGTCGCGGAGGAGTAATGAAAAACTGTTTTTT. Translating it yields CASGLSRRSNEKLFF. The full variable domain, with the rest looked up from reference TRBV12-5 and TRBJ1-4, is DARVTQTPRHKVTEMGQEVTMRCQPILGHNTVFWYRQTMMQGLELLAYFRNRAPLDDSGMPKDRFSAEMPDATLATLKIQPSEPRDSAVYFCASGLSRRSNEKLFFGSGTQLSVL.

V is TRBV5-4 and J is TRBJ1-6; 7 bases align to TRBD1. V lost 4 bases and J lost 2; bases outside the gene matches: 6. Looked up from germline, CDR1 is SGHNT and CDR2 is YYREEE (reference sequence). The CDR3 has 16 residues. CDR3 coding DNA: TGTGCCAGCAGCCCGACAGGGAACGCCTATAATTCACCCCTCCACTTT. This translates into CASSPTGNAYNSPLHF.

CDR3 nucleotide sequence: TGTGCCAGTAGTTCCGACGGGGTGGGGACCTACGAGCAGTACTTC. Translating it yields CASSSDGVGTYEQYF. V and J are TRBV19 and TRBJ2-7; D possibly corresponds to TRBD2 (5 bases). V lost 5 bases and J 2 bases, leaving 16 bases between the germline ends. CDR1 is LNHDA, CDR2 SQIVND, per germline (reference sequence). The CDR3 contains 15 residues. The full variable domain, in which reference TRBV19 and TRBJ2-7 provide the parts outside the CDR3, is DGGITQSPKYLFRKEGQNVTLSCEQNLNHDAMYWYRQDPGQGLRLIYYSQIVNDFQKGDIAEGYSVSREKKESFPLTVTSAQKNPTAFYLCASSSDGVGTYEQYFGPGTRLTVT.

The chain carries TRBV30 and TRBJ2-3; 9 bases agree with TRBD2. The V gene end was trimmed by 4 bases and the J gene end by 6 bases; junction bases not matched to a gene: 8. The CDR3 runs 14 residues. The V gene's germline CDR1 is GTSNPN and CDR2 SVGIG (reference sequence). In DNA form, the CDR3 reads TGTGCCTGGACTCTAGGGCTAGCGGGGGATACGCAGTATTTT. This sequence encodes CAWTLGLAGDTQYF.

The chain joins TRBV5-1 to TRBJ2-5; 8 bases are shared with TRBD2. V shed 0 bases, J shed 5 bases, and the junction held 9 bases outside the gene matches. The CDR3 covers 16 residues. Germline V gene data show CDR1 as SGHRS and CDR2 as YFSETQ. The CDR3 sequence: CASSLAVGLGVETQYF. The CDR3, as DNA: TGCGCCAGCAGCTTGGCGGTGGGACTAGGGGTGGAGACCCAGTACTTC.

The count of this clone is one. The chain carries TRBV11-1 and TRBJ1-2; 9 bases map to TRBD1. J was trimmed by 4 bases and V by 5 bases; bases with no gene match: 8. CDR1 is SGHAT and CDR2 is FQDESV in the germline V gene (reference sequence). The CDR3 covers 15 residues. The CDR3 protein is CASSLQGAGGYGYTF. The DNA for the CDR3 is TGTGCCAGCAGCCTACAGGGGGCGGGCGGCTATGGCTACACCTTC.

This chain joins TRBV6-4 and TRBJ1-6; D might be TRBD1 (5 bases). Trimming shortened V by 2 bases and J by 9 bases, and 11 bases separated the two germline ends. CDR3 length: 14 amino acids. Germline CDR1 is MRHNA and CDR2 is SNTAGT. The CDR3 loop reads CASSDQGTGSPLHF. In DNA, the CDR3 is TGTGCCAGCAGTGACCAGGGAACCGGTTCACCCCTCCACTTT.

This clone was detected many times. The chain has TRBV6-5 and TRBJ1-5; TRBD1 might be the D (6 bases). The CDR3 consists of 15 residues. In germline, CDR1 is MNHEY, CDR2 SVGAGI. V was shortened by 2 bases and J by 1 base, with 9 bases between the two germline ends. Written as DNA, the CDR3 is TGTGCCAGCAGTTACGGGGGCGGAAGCAATCAGCCCCAGCATTTT. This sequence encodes CASSYGGGSNQPQHF.

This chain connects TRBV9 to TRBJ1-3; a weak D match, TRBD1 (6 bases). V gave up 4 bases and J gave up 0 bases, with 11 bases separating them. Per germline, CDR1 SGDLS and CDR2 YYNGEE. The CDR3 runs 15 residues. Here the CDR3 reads CASSKGQSSGNTIYF. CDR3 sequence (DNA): TGTGCCAGCAGCAAAGGACAGAGCTCTGGAAACACCATATATTTT.